This T cell receptor (beta chain) appears in the sequencing data of a study of CD8 T cells in Susac syndrome. The study used treatment-naive patients who had stable or active relapsing-remitting disease as multiple sclerosis controls. Negative isolation yielded CD4+ and CD8+ T cells, and FACS enriched TEMRA cells. After extraction with the RNeasy kit, about 0.45 to 1 ug of the RNA was reverse transcribed using random hexamers. TCRdb re-analysed the immunoSEQ multiplex PCR reads in MiXCR, keeping a single row per CDR3 protein. The sample holds 200,000 or so distinct CDR3 sequences, approximately 95% seen once. Germline values: CDR1 ENHRY, CDR2 SYGVKD. The CDR3 has 14 amino acids. With V trimmed by 1 base and J by 2 bases, 1 base remained unmatched.

This chain joins TRBV10-3 and TRBJ2-5; the match to TRBD2 covers 7 bases. Sequencing input: CD4+ T cells from PBMCs. This clonotype was obtained from a human donor with multiple sclerosis. This CDR3 is CAISEWEGQETQYF. Written as DNA, the CDR3 is TGTGCCATCAGTGAGTGGGAGGGTCAAGAGACCCAGTACTTC.